The 21 T cell receptor beta chains reported below all come from one sample, sequenced in a study of T cell changes during pregnancy in multiple sclerosis. TCRdb keeps only in-frame clones here, not all; method: immunoSEQ multiplex PCR. Of 50,000 to 70,000 clones in the sample, 80% to 95% were seen once. Sample: peripheral blood, taken in the second trimester of pregnancy. The receptors here all came from a female donor with multiple sclerosis, enrolled in a pregnancy study.

In DNA form, the CDR3 reads TGTGCCAGCAGTAGTCGACAGGGGAGGGAAAAACTGTTTTTT. This sequence encodes CASSSRQGREKLFF. The chain employs TRBV6-5 and TRBJ1-4, with 8 bases identical to TRBD1. The V segment lost 5 bases and the J segment 8 bases; nucleotides outside the gene matches: 7. The CDR3 totals 14 residues. CDR1 is MNHEY, CDR2 SVGAGI, per germline.

This clone was observed a single time. The chain joins TRBV4-3 to TRBJ1-5; D may be TRBD1 (6 bases). V was shortened by 0 bases and J by 3 bases, with 9 bases between the two germline ends. There are 15 residues in the CDR3. CDR1 and CDR2 from the germline V gene are LGHNA and YSLEER. CDR3 loop: CASSQDRDNNQPQHF. The CDR3 bases are TGCGCCAGCAGCCAAGACCGGGACAACAATCAGCCCCAGCATTTT.

The rearrangement joins TRBV10-3 to TRBJ2-7; no definite D call. Germline lookup yields CDR1 ENHRY and CDR2 SYGVKD. The CDR3 contains 14 residues. The germline V and J ends were trimmed by 2 bases and 2 bases, with 10 bases remaining between them. The CDR3 protein is CAISEGLPAYEQYF. CDR3 DNA: TGTGCCATCAGTGAGGGTCTACCCGCCTACGAGCAGTACTTC.

This clone appeared once. This chain links TRBV19 with TRBJ1-5, with TRBD1 identical over 8 bases. V dropped 1 base and J dropped 2; count of bases not matched to a gene: 13. In germline, CDR1 is LNHDA, CDR2 SQIVND (reference sequence). CDR3 length: 19 amino acids. CDR3: CASSIGDRQGSLRNQPQHF. CDR3 DNA: TGTGCCAGTAGTATAGGGGATAGACAGGGGAGCCTTCGCAATCAGCCCCAGCATTTT.

This clone appeared once. This rearrangement joins TRBV5-1 to TRBJ2-7, with TRBD1 matching 9 bases. The germline V gene has CDR1 SGHRS and CDR2 YFSETQ. This CDR3 has 16 residues. Losses at the gene ends were 4 bases for V and 7 bases for J; bases not matched to a gene: 15. The CDR3 nucleotides read TGCGCCAGCAGCCCTACTGAGGGGACAGGGTTCTTAGAGCAGTACTTC. This sequence encodes CASSPTEGTGFLEQYF.

J is TRBJ1-5 and V is TRBV30; D unresolved. The germline V gene encodes CDR1 GTSNPN and CDR2 SVGIG (reference sequence). CDR3 length: 13 amino acids. With 0 bases removed from V and 5 bases from J, the gap between germline ends came to 8 bases. The CDR3 DNA is TGTGCCTGGAGTGTCGCGCGAGATCAGCCCCAGCATTTT. It yields the protein CAWSVARDQPQHF.

The chain combines TRBV6-6 with TRBJ2-1; D is possibly TRBD2 (6 bases). The V and J ends lost 4 bases and 2 bases respectively, with 12 bases between them. The germline V gene has CDR1 MNHNY and CDR2 SVGAGI (reference sequence). This CDR3 is 15 amino acids long. This chain's CDR3 is CASSWGGETYNEQFF. CDR3 nucleotides: TGTGCCAGCAGTTGGGGCGGGGAGACCTACAATGAGCAGTTCTTC.

This sequence joins TRBV4-2 and TRBJ2-2; 11 nucleotides agree with TRBD2. V dropped 3 bases and J dropped 7; count of bases not matched to a gene: 7. Germline V gene sequence: CDR1 LGHNA, CDR2 YNFKEQ. This CDR3 has 16 amino acids. CDR3 bases: TGTGCCAGCAGCCATCCCCGACTAGCGGGAAACGGGGAGCTGTTTTTT. This sequence encodes CASSHPRLAGNGELFF.

The V call is TRBV9, the J call TRBJ1-1; the match to TRBD1 covers 8 bases. Looked up from germline, CDR1 is SGDLS and CDR2 is YYNGEE. The CDR3 contains 15 residues. V dropped 0 bases and J dropped 1; count of bases not matched to a gene: 2. This chain's CDR3 is CASSVVGTGNTEAFF. CDR3 in DNA: TGTGCCAGCAGCGTAGTGGGGACAGGGAACACTGAAGCTTTCTTT.

The chain uses TRBV9 and TRBJ2-7, with 9 bases matching TRBD2. Germline loops: CDR1 SGDLS, CDR2 YYNGEE. V trimming: 0 bases; J trimming: 7 bases; junction bases outside the gene matches: 17. This CDR3 has 18 amino acids. CDR3 sequence (DNA): TGTGCCAGCAGCGTAGTCCCCCTCGGTGCGGGAGGGCCTGAAGAGCAGTACTTC. Its translation is CASSVVPLGAGGPEEQYF. Based on the CDR3 plus reference TRBV9 and TRBJ2-7, the full variable domain is DSGVTQTPKHLITATGQRVTLRCSPRSGDLSVYWYQQSLDQGLQFLIQYYNGEERAKGNILERFSAQQFPDLHSELNLSSLELGDSALYFCASSVVPLGAGGPEEQYFGPGTRLTVT.

V usage is TRBV6-5 and J usage is TRBJ1-2; 7 nucleotides match TRBD1. With 2 bases clipped from V and 2 bases from J, the junction kept 2 bases outside the gene matches. The CDR3 spans 14 residues. Germline V gives CDR1 MNHEY, CDR2 SVGAGI. This CDR3 reads CASSYLQGNYGYTF. CDR3 nucleotides: TGTGCCAGCAGTTACCTACAGGGGAACTATGGCTACACCTTC.

This clone was detected many times. V gene TRBV30 combines with J gene TRBJ2-2, with TRBD1 as a possible D gene (6 bases). V was clipped by 2 bases and J by 3 bases, with 13 bases between them. In germline, CDR1 is GTSNPN, CDR2 SVGIG (reference sequence). The CDR3 is 15 amino acids. The CDR3, as DNA: TGTGCCTGGAGTCCATCGGACAGAGACACCGGGGAGCTGTTTTTT. Translation: CAWSPSDRDTGELFF.

The V call is TRBV6-5, the J call TRBJ2-3, with a possible D match to TRBD2 (6 bases). V was clipped by 6 bases and J by 1 base, with 11 bases between them. Per the germline V gene, CDR1 is MNHEY and CDR2 is SVGAGI. The CDR3 sequence is 14 residues long. DNA for the CDR3: TGTGCCAGCAGGAGGAGGAGGGGCACAGATACGCAGTATTTT. It specifies CASRRRRGTDTQYF.

V is TRBV5-1 and J is TRBJ2-1; 13 bases map to TRBD2. The germline V gene encodes CDR1 SGHRS and CDR2 YFSETQ. J was trimmed by 8 bases and V by 4 bases; bases with no gene match: 3. CDR3 length equals 14 residues. CDR3 sequence reads: CASSVLAGGDEQFF. CDR3 DNA: TGCGCCAGCAGCGTACTAGCGGGAGGGGATGAGCAGTTCTTC.

CDR3 in amino acids: CASSPGLAGVNEQFF. CDR3 nucleotides: TGTGCCAGCAGTCCGGGACTAGCGGGAGTCAATGAGCAGTTCTTC. The V gene is TRBV6-4, the J gene TRBJ2-1; 14 nucleotides match TRBD2. CDR1 and CDR2 from the germline V gene are MRHNA and SNTAGT. With V trimmed by 5 bases and J by 6 bases, 3 bases remained unmatched. The CDR3 loop spans 15 amino acids.

This clone was seen a handful of times. The V gene is TRBV30, the J gene TRBJ1-4; 11 nucleotides agree with TRBD1. The CDR3 runs to 14 residues. Germline CDR1 GTSNPN, CDR2 SVGIG (reference sequence). V shed 5 bases and J 8 bases; nucleotides not matched to a gene: 7. As DNA, the CDR3 is TGTGCCTGGGGCAGGGACAGGGGGATCGAAAAACTGTTTTTT. Its protein product is CAWGRDRGIEKLFF.

The rearrangement joins TRBV27 to TRBJ2-3, with TRBD2 matching 11 bases. With 3 bases clipped from V and 3 bases from J, the junction kept 5 bases outside the gene matches. The CDR3 consists of 16 residues. Germline CDR1 is MNHEY and CDR2 is SMNVEV (reference sequence). The CDR3 region has the DNA TGTGCCAGCAGTTTTACTAGCGGGAGTCCTACAGATACGCAGTATTTT. Amino acids: CASSFTSGSPTDTQYF.

The count of this clone is one. The V call is TRBV4-3, the J call TRBJ2-3, with D uncertain. The CDR3 has 13 residues. The ends were cut back, 1 base at V and 6 bases at J, with 8 bases in the middle. Germline V CDR1 and CDR2: LGHNA, YSLEER. CDR3 protein: CASSQGIRDTQYF. In nucleotides, the CDR3 is TGCGCCAGCAGCCAAGGGATCAGGGATACGCAGTATTTT.

The rearrangement joins TRBV5-1 to TRBJ2-4; D might be TRBD1 (6 bases). The CDR3 consists of 14 residues. Trimming took off 5 bases at V and 2 bases at J, with 11 bases between the two ends. Germline values: CDR1 SGHRS, CDR2 YFSETQ. In DNA form, the CDR3 reads TGCGCCAGCAGGAATACAGGGACCAAAAACATTCAGTACTTC. As protein: CASRNTGTKNIQYF.

V and J are TRBV5-1 and TRBJ2-3; D unclear. V lost 1 base to trimming and J lost 2 bases, with 17 bases between them. The germline V gene encodes CDR1 SGHRS and CDR2 YFSETQ. This CDR3 has 17 amino acids. For the CDR3, the DNA is TGCGCCAGCAGCTTGTGGTTTGCAGGATCGAACACAGATACGCAGTATTTT. The encoded protein is CASSLWFAGSNTDTQYF.

This clone was counted a few times. V and J are TRBV9 and TRBJ1-2, with unresolved D. Germline V gene data show CDR1 as SGDLS and CDR2 as YYNGEE. Deletions cut 0 bases from V and 8 bases from J, with 11 bases between. CDR3 length equals 13 residues. The DNA of the CDR3 is TGTGCCAGCAGCGTAGTGGAGGGTAAAGGCTACACCTTC. Translated, it gives CASSVVEGKGYTF.